Listed here is a single T cell receptor (beta chain). What it binds is not known. This sample is drawn from a study of CD8+ T cells in alopecia areata. General study results and limits: Because one nonresponder was included, the link of baseline CD8+ expansion to response is considered uncertain. Scalp data also include sequences from resident alphabeta T cells of normal skin.

RNA was extracted and reverse transcribed into cDNA as the sequencing template. Sequencing used immunoSEQ multiplex PCR; TCRdb keeps in-frame clones, though not all of them. Among 190,000 or so clones listed, about three fifths were seen once. CDR1 is LGHNA, CDR2 YNFKEQ, per germline. The CDR3 length is 16 residues. V lost 1 base to trimming and J lost 10 bases, with 21 bases between them. The treatment here: oral pan-JAK inhibitor, 5-10 mg twice daily. This chain uses TRBV4-2 with TRBJ2-3, with D unclear. This receptor was identified in a human donor with alopecia areata. This sample comprised CD8+ T cells sorted from blood, obtained at week 24, from a patient treated with tofacitinib. The CDR3 spells CASSQVWAEAAFSQYF. Written as DNA, the CDR3 is TGTGCCAGCAGCCAAGTTTGGGCGGAAGCCGCCTTTTCGCAGTATTTT.